These 27 T cell receptor beta chains originate from one sample sequenced in a study of beta chain features in type 1 diabetes. Whole-study findings and limits: Patients with Type 1 diabetes showed moderately but significantly shorter TCRB CDR3s in all four CD4+ subsets.

The entirety of the isolated RNA underwent reverse transcription, so expressed TCRB transcripts were sequenced. Data came from immunoSEQ multiplex PCR; TCRdb stores just in-frame clones and leaves some out. The data show some 240,000 clones, 16% seen once. Which antigens these TCRs recognize remains unknown. The material sequenced was naive CD4+ T cells from blood. These receptors came from a man younger than 40 with type 1 diabetes.

This chain uses TRBV28 with TRBJ2-7; D is unclear. Germline V gene data show CDR1 as MDHEN and CDR2 as SYDVKM. With 6 bases removed from V and 5 bases from J, the gap between germline ends came to 11 bases. This CDR3 region has 12 residues. In DNA form, the CDR3 reads TGTGCCAGCAGGGTGTCGTCGGACGAGCAGTACTTC. Protein sequence: CASRVSSDEQYF.

This clone occurred a few times. V usage is TRBV9 and J usage is TRBJ2-7, with D perhaps TRBD2 (6 bases). This CDR3 is built from 15 residues. Germline CDR1 reads SGDLS; CDR2 reads YYNGEE. V lost 4 bases and J lost 1, with 15 bases in between. CDR3 region: CASSRLGSGSYEQYF. CDR3 sequence (DNA): TGTGCCAGCAGCCGTTTAGGTAGCGGTTCCTACGAGCAGTACTTC. The full variable domain, in which reference TRBV9 and TRBJ2-7 provide the parts outside the CDR3, is DSGVTQTPKHLITATGQRVTLRCSPRSGDLSVYWYQQSLDQGLQFLIQYYNGEERAKGNILERFSAQQFPDLHSELNLSSLELGDSALYFCASSRLGSGSYEQYFGPGTRLTVT.

The V and J genes are TRBV7-9 and TRBJ2-1, with a tentative D call TRBD2 (6 bases). V was pared by 4 bases and J by 8 bases, with 18 bases between. The CDR3 sequence is 15 residues long. CDR1 is SEHNR and CDR2 is FQNEAQ in the germline V gene (reference sequence). The CDR3 reads CASSYPGLKPHEQFF. The CDR3 nucleotides are TGTGCCAGCAGCTATCCGGGACTCAAACCCCATGAGCAGTTCTTC.

This clone was seen only a few times. This sequence joins TRBV11-1 and TRBJ2-1; 7 nucleotides line up with TRBD2. Trimming removed 5 bases from V and 3 bases from J; junction bases left unmatched: 7. Per the germline V gene, CDR1 is SGHAT and CDR2 is FQDESV (reference sequence). This CDR3 comprises 15 residues. Here the CDR3 reads CASSLSGKFYNEQFF. The CDR3 bases are TGTGCCAGCAGCCTAAGCGGGAAATTCTACAATGAGCAGTTCTTC.

A note on this clone: The junction and the germline gene differ at one end; a read error may be behind it. V usage is TRBV9 and J usage is TRBJ1-1; 7 bases are a match to TRBD1. The germline V gene encodes CDR1 SGDLS and CDR2 YYNGEE. CDR3 size: 11 residues. CDR3 DNA sequence: TGTGCCAGCAGCGTGGAGACAGGGATCACTTTT. This sequence encodes CASSVETGITF.

Only a few counts were recorded for this clone. This chain uses TRBV6-6 with TRBJ2-3; D not resolved. The germline CDR1 and CDR2 sequences are MNHNY and SVGAGI (reference sequence). The CDR3 has 12 residues. Trimming shortened V by 8 bases and J by 0 bases, and 6 bases separated the two germline ends. The CDR3 region has the DNA TGTGCCAGCGCGGCTAGCACAGATACGCAGTATTTT. As protein: CASAASTDTQYF.

The CDR3 nucleotides are TGTGCCAGTCAGACCCAGGGGGCCACTGAAGCTTTCTTT. Translation: CASQTQGATEAFF. V usage is TRBV11-2 and J usage is TRBJ1-1, with TRBD1 matching over 8 bases. CDR3 length equals 13 residues. V was clipped by 9 bases and J by 4 bases; unmatched bases: 7. Germline V gives CDR1 SGHAT, CDR2 FQNNGV.

This clone was observed a few times. V is TRBV30 and J is TRBJ1-1; unclear D gene. Germline V gives CDR1 GTSNPN, CDR2 SVGIG (reference sequence). V lost 2 bases, J lost 0 bases, and 7 bases lay in between. The CDR3 is 13 residues long. CDR3 DNA: TGTGCCTGGAGTTTTACTATGAACACTGAAGCTTTCTTT. It encodes CAWSFTMNTEAFF.

This clone has more than one count but fewer than ten. V is TRBV27 and J is TRBJ2-2; unclear D gene. The CDR3 is made up of 14 amino acids. Germline values: CDR1 MNHEY, CDR2 SMNVEV (reference sequence). Trimming cost V 4 bases and J 6 bases, with 12 bases left between them. CDR3 sequence: CASSSLHEAGELFF. As DNA, the CDR3 is TGTGCCAGCAGTTCCCTACATGAGGCCGGGGAGCTGTTTTTT.

This clone was detected only a few times. The chain employs TRBV4-3 and TRBJ2-6; D not resolved. The CDR3 contains 14 residues. CDR1 and CDR2 from the germline V gene are LGHNA and YSLEER. V lost 4 bases to trimming and J lost 4 bases, with 8 bases between them. The CDR3 DNA reads as TGCGCCAGCAGCCCCACCGGGGGGGCCAACGTCCTGACTTTC. Translating it yields CASSPTGGANVLTF.

The chain joins TRBV29-1 to TRBJ2-3, with D hard to call. The V end was cut by 4 bases, the J end by 2 bases, with 13 bases between. CDR3 length: 14 amino acids. CDR1 and CDR2 (germline): SQVTM, ANQGSEA. This CDR3 is CSVGKQPLTDTQYF. CDR3 bases: TGCAGCGTTGGCAAACAACCCCTCACAGATACGCAGTATTTT.

A single count supports this clone. The chain combines TRBV25-1 with TRBJ2-7; a weak D match, TRBD1 (6 bases). The V end lost 2 bases, the J end lost 4 bases, and 15 bases lay between the germline ends. Germline-derived CDR1 and CDR2 are MGHDK and SYGVNS. The CDR3 runs 15 residues. The CDR3 DNA sequence: TGTGCCAGCAGTGAAGGTGGCAGGGGTGTTTACGAGCAGTACTTC. It yields the protein CASSEGGRGVYEQYF.

This chain connects TRBV28 to TRBJ2-1, with D tentatively TRBD2 (7 bases). Germline V lookup: CDR1 MDHEN, CDR2 SYDVKM. The CDR3 is 15 amino acids. V was clipped by 4 bases and J by 5 bases, with 15 bases between them. CDR3 DNA sequence: TGTGCCAGCAGTTCTCAGGGGACTACCCACAATGAGCAGTTCTTC. As protein: CASSSQGTTHNEQFF.

The chain uses TRBV9 and TRBJ2-3; 7 bases match TRBD1. The CDR3 sequence is 14 residues long. With 3 bases clipped from V and 5 bases from J, the junction kept 6 bases outside the gene matches. Germline assignment: CDR1 SGDLS and CDR2 YYNGEE. The CDR3 loop is CASSGGQLRDTQYF. In DNA form, the CDR3 reads TGTGCCAGCAGCGGGGGACAGCTGAGAGATACGCAGTATTTT.

This clone was found a few times. The chain is built from TRBV28 and TRBJ2-5, with a possible D match to TRBD1 (5 bases). Germline CDR1 MDHEN, CDR2 SYDVKM. The CDR3 is 15 residues long. Trimming removed 3 bases from V and 5 bases from J, with 16 bases in between. The CDR3 coding sequence is TGTGCCAGCAGTTTCCCCGGGCAGGGCAAGGAGACCCAGTACTTC. Translating it yields CASSFPGQGKETQYF.

The chain carries TRBV15 and TRBJ2-5; D gene uncertain. Germline V gene lookup returns CDR1 LNHNV and CDR2 YYDKDF (reference sequence). The CDR3 is made up of 13 amino acids. Trimming took off 7 bases at V and 0 bases at J, with 9 bases between the two ends. Here the CDR3 reads CATKRGYQETQYF. CDR3 bases: TGTGCCACCAAACGTGGTTACCAAGAGACCCAGTACTTC.

V and J are TRBV7-9 and TRBJ1-4; D uncertain. V shed 0 bases and J shed 7 bases, with 6 bases lying between them. CDR3 length: 13 amino acids. CDR1 is SEHNR, CDR2 FQNEAQ, per germline (reference sequence). The CDR3 spells CASSLAEGEKLFF. The CDR3 nucleotides read TGTGCCAGCAGCTTAGCGGAGGGTGAAAAACTGTTTTTT.

The sample holds a few counts of this clone. The V gene is TRBV7-9, the J gene TRBJ2-1, with 8 bases fitting TRBD2. The germline V gene has CDR1 SEHNR and CDR2 FQNEAQ (reference sequence). The CDR3 consists of 14 residues. After removal of 2 bases from V and 3 bases from J, the junction contained 0 bases not matched to a gene. The CDR3, as DNA: TGTGCCAGCAGCTTAACTAGCGGCTACAATGAGCAGTTCTTC. Protein product: CASSLTSGYNEQFF.

This clone was counted only a few times. The chain has TRBV10-3 and TRBJ2-5; TRBD1 aligns across 8 bases. Trimming took 0 bases from V and 7 from J; bases not matched to a gene: 13. Germline CDR1 reads ENHRY; CDR2 reads SYGVKD. The CDR3 sequence is 17 residues long. CDR3 in DNA: TGTGCCATCAGTGAGTCCAGGACAGGGCTCGTTGCAGGGACCCAGTACTTC. It encodes CAISESRTGLVAGTQYF.

This chain joins TRBV19 and TRBJ2-6, with D tentatively TRBD1 (6 bases). Trimming shortened V by 5 bases and J by 2 bases, and 10 bases separated the two germline ends. The CDR3 sequence is 15 residues long. In germline, CDR1 is LNHDA, CDR2 SQIVND (reference sequence). Written as DNA, the CDR3 is TGTGCCAGTAGTTATGCAGGGGCTGGGGCCAACGTCCTGACTTTC. It specifies CASSYAGAGANVLTF.

This rearrangement joins TRBV5-1 to TRBJ1-1; D may be TRBD1 (5 bases). The length of the CDR3 is 13 residues. The germline V gene has CDR1 SGHRS and CDR2 YFSETQ. The V gene lost 4 bases and the J gene lost 5 bases, with 12 bases spanning the gap. The CDR3 here is CASSPWDGTEAFF. The CDR3 nucleotides are TGCGCCAGCAGCCCTTGGGACGGTACTGAAGCTTTCTTT.

Concerning this clone: The sample holds other DNA sequences that translate to the same CDR3. The chain employs TRBV2 and TRBJ2-3; possibly TRBD1 for D (6 bases). The CDR3 runs to 14 residues. V shed 2 bases and J shed 0 bases, with 6 bases lying between them. The germline V gene has CDR1 SNHLY and CDR2 FYNNEI. The CDR3 bases are TGTGCCAGCAGTGAACAGGGGAGCACAGATACGCAGTATTTT. Protein: CASSEQGSTDTQYF.

The chain employs TRBV9 and TRBJ2-6; D is unclear. Germline V lookup: CDR1 SGDLS, CDR2 YYNGEE. The CDR3 has 17 residues. Trimming took 0 bases from V and 1 from J, leaving 11 bases between them. CDR3 DNA sequence: TGTGCCAGCAGCGTAGCAGGTATATCTTCTGGGGCCAACGTCCTGACTTTC. Translation gives CASSVAGISSGANVLTF. Full variable domain (missing parts from reference TRBV9 and TRBJ2-6): DSGVTQTPKHLITATGQRVTLRCSPRSGDLSVYWYQQSLDQGLQFLIQYYNGEERAKGNILERFSAQQFPDLHSELNLSSLELGDSALYFCASSVAGISSGANVLTFGAGSRLTVL.

The chain couples TRBV30 to TRBJ2-5; D is perhaps TRBD2 (5 bases). Germline V gives CDR1 GTSNPN, CDR2 SVGIG (reference sequence). This CDR3 contains 14 residues. V was clipped by 2 bases and J by 5 bases, with 15 bases between them. The CDR3 DNA follows: TGTGCCTGGAGTCCGGGAAGGGTTCTCGAGACCCAGTACTTC. Residues: CAWSPGRVLETQYF.

J is TRBJ2-2 and V is TRBV7-3; TRBD1 agrees at 7 bases. This CDR3 contains 15 residues. Germline CDR1 is SGHTA and CDR2 is FQGTGA. The DNA of the CDR3 is TGTGCGACCCTACTACAGGGGAGTATGACCGGGGAGCTGTTTTTT. Amino acids: CATLLQGSMTGELFF.

The chain employs TRBV7-3 and TRBJ1-2; D is undetermined. The CDR3 sequence is 13 residues long. The germline V gene has CDR1 SGHTA and CDR2 FQGTGA. Between the trimmed V and J ends, which lost 4 bases and 4 bases, there was a span of 10 bases. The CDR3 DNA sequence: TGTGCCAGCAGCTCACGGCAGTCCTATGGCTACACCTTC. Its protein product is CASSSRQSYGYTF. Together with reference TRBV7-3 and TRBJ1-2, the CDR3 gives the full variable domain: GAGVSQTPSNKVTEKGKYVELRCDPISGHTALYWYRQSLGQGPEFLIYFQGTGAADDSGLPNDRFFAVRPEGSVSTLKIQRTERGDSAVYLCASSSRQSYGYTFGSGTRLTVV.

Turning to this clone: The limits of the CDR3 on the DNA are not certain, so only TCRdb's listed CDR3 is given. This chain uses TRBV2 with TRBJ1-1; the DNA was not used to check the table's D call, TRBD1. The length of the CDR3 is 14 amino acids, counting both ends. The germline gives CDR1 SNHLY, CDR2 FYNNEI. Here the CDR3 reads CASILDSPNTEAFF.